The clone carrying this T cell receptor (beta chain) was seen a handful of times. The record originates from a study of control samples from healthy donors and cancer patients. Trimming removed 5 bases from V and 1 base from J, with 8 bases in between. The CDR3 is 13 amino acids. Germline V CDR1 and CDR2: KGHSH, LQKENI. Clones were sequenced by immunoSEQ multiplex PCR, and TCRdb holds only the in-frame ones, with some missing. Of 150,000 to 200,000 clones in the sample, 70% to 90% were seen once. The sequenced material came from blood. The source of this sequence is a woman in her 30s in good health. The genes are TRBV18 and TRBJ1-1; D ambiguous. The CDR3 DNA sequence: TGTGCCAGCTCAGGGCAGCAGAACACTGAAGCTTTCTTT. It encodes CASSGQQNTEAFF.